This T cell receptor (beta chain) was captured in a study of shared clonotypes between healthy human individuals. Study in general: There were three CD4 naive, three CD4 memory, two CD8 naive and one CD8 memory plates per donor. Study results and limitations: The study found roughly 5.3% of naive CD4 clonotypes shared across a few donors. Since donors were few, the genetic and exposure-history diversity represented was limited.

This clone was seen more than once but under ten times. Its specificity is not known. Germline V CDR1 and CDR2: SQVTM, ANQGSEA. Deletions cut 3 bases from V and 1 base from J, with 12 bases between. The CDR3 spans 14 residues. Measured with immunoSEQ multiplex PCR; TCRdb has only the in-frame clones, and not every one. The repertoire has approximately 2.3 million clones, about 92% of them found once; the top ten carry approximately 0.4%. This chain links TRBV29-1 with TRBJ1-1; D ambiguous. The clonotype originates from a man aged 18 to 29 in good health. Some clones in this sample may be carry-over from other donors' samples. Source material: naive CD4+ T cells from PBMCs. Noted subset: CD45RA+ positively selected. CDR3 in DNA: TGCAGCGTTGATTCCTCGGCACGGAACACTGAAGCTTTCTTT. This translates into CSVDSSARNTEAFF. Complete variable domain (other parts from reference TRBV29-1 and TRBJ1-1): SAVISQKPSRDICQRGTSLTIQCQVDSQVTMMFWYRQQPGQSLTLIATANQGSEATYESGFVIDKFPISRPNLTFSTLTVSNMSPEDSSIYLCSVDSSARNTEAFFGQGTRLTVV.